Listed here is a single TCR beta chain. As processed by the authors: After removing out-of-frame reads, around 2 million distinct TCRbeta sequences remained. Libraries were prepared by immunoSEQ multiplex PCR; TCRdb keeps only in-frame clonotypes and omits some of them. V and J calls and clone size are copied from that table; D and trimming were computed from the DNA. The table records 55,000 to 80,000 clones, about 80% of them present only once. Per germline, CDR1 SGHRS and CDR2 YFSETQ. Trimming shortened V by 4 bases and J by 3 bases, and 13 bases separated the two germline ends. CDR3 size: 14 residues. This record comes from a study of memory CD4+ T cells and cytomegalovirus serostatus. The sort gate was single viable CD3+CD4+CD8-CD45RO+ cells for memory CD4+ T cells. CD4+ T cells were isolated by positive magnetic selection.

Sequenced material: memory CD4+ T cells from blood. This sequence joins TRBV5-1 and TRBJ1-1, with D possibly being TRBD1 (6 bases). This sequence was found in an adult in good health and CMV-seropositive. For the CDR3, the DNA is TGCGCCAGCAGCCTAGCGGGGGGCGACACTGAAGCTTTCTTT. Protein sequence: CASSLAGGDTEAFF.